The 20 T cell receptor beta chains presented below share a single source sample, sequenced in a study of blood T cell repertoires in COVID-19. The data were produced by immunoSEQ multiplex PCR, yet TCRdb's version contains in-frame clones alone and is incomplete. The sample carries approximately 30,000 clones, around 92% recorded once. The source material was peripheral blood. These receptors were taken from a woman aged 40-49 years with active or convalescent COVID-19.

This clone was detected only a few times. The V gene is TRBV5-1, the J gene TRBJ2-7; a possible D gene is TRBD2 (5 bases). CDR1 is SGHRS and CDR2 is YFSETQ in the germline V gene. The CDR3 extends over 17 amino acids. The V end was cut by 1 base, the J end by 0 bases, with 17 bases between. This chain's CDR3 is CASSLQYEQRDSYEQYF. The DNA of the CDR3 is TGCGCCAGCAGCTTGCAGTACGAACAGAGGGACTCCTACGAGCAGTACTTC.

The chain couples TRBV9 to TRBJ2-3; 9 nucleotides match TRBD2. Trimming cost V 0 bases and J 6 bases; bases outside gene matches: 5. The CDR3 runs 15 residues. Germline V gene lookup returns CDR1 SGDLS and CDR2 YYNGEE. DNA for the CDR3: TGTGCCAGCAGCGTAGAAGGGACTAGCAGGGATACGCAGTATTTT. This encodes CASSVEGTSRDTQYF.

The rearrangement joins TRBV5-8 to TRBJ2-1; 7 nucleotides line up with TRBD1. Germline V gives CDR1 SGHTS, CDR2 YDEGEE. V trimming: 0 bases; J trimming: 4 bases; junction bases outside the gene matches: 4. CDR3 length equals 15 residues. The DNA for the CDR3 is TGTGCCAGCAGCTTGGGGGGACAGCCGTACAATGAGCAGTTCTTC. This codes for CASSLGGQPYNEQFF.

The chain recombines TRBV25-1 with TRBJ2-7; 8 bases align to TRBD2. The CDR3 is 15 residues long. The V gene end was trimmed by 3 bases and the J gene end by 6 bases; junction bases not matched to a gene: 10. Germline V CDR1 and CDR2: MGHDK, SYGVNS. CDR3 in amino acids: CASSDSPAGGAEQYF. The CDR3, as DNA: TGTGCCAGCAGTGACAGTCCCGCCGGGGGGGCCGAGCAGTACTTC.

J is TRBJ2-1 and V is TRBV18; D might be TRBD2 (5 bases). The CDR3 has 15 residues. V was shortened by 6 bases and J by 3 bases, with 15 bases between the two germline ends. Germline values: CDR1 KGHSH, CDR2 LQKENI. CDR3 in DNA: TGTGCCAGCTCGCTCCGGGGTGGGGACTACAATGAGCAGTTCTTC. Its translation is CASSLRGGDYNEQFF.

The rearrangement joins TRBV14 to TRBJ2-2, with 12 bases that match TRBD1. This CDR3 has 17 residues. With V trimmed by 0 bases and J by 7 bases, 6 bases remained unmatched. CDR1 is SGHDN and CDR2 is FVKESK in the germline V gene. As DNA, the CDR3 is TGTGCCAGCAGCCAAGAGGCCGGGACAGGGGGCAGCGGGGAGCTGTTTTTT. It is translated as CASSQEAGTGGSGELFF.

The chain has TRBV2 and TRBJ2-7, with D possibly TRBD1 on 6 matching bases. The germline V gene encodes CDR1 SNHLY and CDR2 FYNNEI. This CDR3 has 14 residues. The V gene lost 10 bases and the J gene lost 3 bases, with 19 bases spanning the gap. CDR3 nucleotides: TGTGCCACCCGTAGGGGTGGGGGCGGCTACGAGCAGTACTTC. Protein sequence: CATRRGGGGYEQYF.

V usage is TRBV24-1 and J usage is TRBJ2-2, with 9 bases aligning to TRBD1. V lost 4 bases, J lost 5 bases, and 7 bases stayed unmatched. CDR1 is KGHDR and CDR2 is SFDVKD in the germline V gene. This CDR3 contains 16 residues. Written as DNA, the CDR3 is TGTGCCACCAGTGACTCGGGACAGGGTTTGACCGGGGAGCTGTTTTTT. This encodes CATSDSGQGLTGELFF.

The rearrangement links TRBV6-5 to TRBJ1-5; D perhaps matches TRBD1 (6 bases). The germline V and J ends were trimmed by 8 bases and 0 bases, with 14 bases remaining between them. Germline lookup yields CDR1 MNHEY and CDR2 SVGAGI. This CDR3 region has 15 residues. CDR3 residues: CASRDKPYSNQPQHF. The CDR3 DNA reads TGTGCCAGCCGGGACAAACCATATAGCAATCAGCCCCAGCATTTT.

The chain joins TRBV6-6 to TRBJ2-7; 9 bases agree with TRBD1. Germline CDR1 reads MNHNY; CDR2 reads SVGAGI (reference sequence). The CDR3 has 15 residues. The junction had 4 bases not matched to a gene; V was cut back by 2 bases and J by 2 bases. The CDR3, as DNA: TGTGCCAGCAGTTACACGACAGGGGGGACCTACGAGCAGTACTTC. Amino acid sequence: CASSYTTGGTYEQYF.

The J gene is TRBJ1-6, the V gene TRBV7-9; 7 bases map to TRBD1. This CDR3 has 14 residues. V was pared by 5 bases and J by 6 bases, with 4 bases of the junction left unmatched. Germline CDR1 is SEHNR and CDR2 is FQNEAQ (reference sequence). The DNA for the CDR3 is TGTGCCAGCAGCCTCGGACAGGTTAATTCACCCCTCCACTTT. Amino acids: CASSLGQVNSPLHF.

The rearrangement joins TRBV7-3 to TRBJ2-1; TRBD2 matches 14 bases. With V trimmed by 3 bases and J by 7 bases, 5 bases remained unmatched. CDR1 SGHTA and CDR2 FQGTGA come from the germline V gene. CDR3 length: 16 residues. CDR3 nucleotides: TGTGCCAGCAGCTTCAGGGGACTAGCGGGGGTTAATGAGCAGTTCTTC. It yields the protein CASSFRGLAGVNEQFF.

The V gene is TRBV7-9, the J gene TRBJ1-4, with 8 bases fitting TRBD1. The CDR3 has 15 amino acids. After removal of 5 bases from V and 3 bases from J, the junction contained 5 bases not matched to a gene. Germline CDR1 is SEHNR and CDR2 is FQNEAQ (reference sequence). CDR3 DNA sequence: TGTGCCAGCAGCCAGGACAGGGCGGCTAATGAAAAACTGTTTTTT. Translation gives CASSQDRAANEKLFF. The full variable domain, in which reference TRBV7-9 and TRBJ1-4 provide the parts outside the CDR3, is DTGVSQNPRHKITKRGQNVTFRCDPISEHNRLYWYRQTLGQGPEFLTYFQNEAQLEKSRLLSDRFSAERPKGSFSTLEIQRTEQGDSAMYLCASSQDRAANEKLFFGSGTQLSVL.

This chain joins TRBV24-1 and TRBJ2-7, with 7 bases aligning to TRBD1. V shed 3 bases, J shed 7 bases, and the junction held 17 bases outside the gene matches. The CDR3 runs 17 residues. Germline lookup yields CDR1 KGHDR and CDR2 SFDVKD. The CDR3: CATSDGRGGARGWEQYF. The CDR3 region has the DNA TGTGCCACCAGTGATGGACGAGGGGGCGCCCGTGGGTGGGAGCAGTACTTC.

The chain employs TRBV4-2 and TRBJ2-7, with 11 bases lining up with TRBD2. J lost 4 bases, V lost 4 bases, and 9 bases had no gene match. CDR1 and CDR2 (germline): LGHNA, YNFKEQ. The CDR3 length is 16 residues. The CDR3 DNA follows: TGTGCCAGCAGCCTATGGACTAGCGGGTCTTCGTACGAGCAGTACTTC. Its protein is CASSLWTSGSSYEQYF.

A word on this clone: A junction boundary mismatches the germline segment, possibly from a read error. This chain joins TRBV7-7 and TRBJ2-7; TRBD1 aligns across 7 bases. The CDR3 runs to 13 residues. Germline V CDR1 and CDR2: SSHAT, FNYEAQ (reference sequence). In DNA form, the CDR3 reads TGTGCTAGCAGCTTAGACAGGGCCTACGAGCAGTACTTC. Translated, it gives CASSLDRAYEQYF.

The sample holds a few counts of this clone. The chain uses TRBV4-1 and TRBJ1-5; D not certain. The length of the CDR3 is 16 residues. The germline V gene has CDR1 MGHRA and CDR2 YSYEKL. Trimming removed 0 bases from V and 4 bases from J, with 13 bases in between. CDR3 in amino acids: CASSQEQIAGNQPQHF. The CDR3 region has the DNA TGCGCCAGCAGCCAAGAACAAATAGCCGGGAATCAGCCCCAGCATTTT.

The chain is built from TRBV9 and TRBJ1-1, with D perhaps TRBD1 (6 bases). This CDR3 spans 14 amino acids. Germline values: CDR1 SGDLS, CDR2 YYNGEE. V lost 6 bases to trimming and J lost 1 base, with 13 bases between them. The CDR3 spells CASKRGAENTEAFF. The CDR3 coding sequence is TGTGCCAGCAAACGGGGGGCAGAGAACACTGAAGCTTTCTTT.

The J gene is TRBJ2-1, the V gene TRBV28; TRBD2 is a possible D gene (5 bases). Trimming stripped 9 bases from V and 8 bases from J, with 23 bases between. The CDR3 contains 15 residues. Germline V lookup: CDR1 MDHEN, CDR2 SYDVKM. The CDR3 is CARETRRAACYEQFF. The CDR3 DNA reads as TGTGCCAGGGAAACAAGGCGGGCAGCGTGTTATGAGCAGTTCTTC.

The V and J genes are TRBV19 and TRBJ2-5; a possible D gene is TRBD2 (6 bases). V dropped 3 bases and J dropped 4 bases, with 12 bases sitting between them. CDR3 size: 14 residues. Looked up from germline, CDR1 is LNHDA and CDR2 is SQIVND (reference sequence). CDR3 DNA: TGTGCCAGTAGTATCATGGGGGGTGGAGAGACCCAGTACTTC. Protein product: CASSIMGGGETQYF.